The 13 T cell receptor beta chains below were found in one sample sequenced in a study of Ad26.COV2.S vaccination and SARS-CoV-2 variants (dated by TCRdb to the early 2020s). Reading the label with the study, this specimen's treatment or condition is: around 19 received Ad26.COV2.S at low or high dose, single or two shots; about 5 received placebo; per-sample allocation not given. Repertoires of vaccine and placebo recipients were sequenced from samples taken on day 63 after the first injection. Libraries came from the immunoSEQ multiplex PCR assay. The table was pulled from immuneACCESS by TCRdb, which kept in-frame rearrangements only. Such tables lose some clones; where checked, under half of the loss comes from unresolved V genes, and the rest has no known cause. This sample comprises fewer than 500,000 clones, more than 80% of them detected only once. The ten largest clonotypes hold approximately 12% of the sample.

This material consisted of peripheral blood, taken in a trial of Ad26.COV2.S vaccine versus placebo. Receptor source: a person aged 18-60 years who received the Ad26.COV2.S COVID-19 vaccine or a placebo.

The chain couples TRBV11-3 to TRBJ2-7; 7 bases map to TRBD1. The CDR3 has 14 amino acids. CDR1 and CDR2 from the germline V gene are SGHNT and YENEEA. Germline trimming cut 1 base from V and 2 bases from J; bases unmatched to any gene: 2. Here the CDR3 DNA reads TGTGCCAGCAGCTTAGGAGGGGGCACCTACGAGCAGTACTTC. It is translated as CASSLGGGTYEQYF.

Written as DNA, the CDR3 is TGTGCCAGCAGCTTAGGAAGGGCCCAGCATTTT. It is translated as CASSLGRAQHF. The rearrangement links TRBV7-2 to TRBJ1-5; D is undetermined. Germline assignment: CDR1 SGHTA and CDR2 FQGNSA. V lost 1 base and J 11 bases, leaving 6 bases between the germline ends. CDR3 length equals 11 residues.

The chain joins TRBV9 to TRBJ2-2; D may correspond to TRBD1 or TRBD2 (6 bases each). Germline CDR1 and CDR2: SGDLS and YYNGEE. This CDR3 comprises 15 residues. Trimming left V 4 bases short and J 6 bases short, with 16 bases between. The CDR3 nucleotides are TGTGCCAGCAGCCCCCACGGGGGCGCGGCCGGGGAGCTGTTTTTT. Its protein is CASSPHGGAAGELFF.

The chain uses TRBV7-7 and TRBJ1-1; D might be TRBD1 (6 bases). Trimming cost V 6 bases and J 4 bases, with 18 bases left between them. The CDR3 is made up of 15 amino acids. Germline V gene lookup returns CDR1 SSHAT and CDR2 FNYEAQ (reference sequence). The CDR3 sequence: CASSPQVGGTTEAFF. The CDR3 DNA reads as TGTGCCAGCAGTCCCCAGGTAGGGGGGACCACTGAAGCTTTCTTT. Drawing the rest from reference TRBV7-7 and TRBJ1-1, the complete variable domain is GAGVSQSPRYKVTKRGQDVTLRCDPISSHATLYWYQQALGQGPEFLTYFNYEAQPDKSGLPSDRFSAERPEGSISTLTIQRTEQRDSAMYRCASSPQVGGTTEAFFGQGTRLTVV.

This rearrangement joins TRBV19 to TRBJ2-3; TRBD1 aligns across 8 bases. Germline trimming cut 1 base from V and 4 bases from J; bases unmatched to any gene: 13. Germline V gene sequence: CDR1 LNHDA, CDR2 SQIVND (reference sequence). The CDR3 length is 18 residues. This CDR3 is CASSIAGGEASDADTQYF. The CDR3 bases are TGTGCCAGTAGTATAGCAGGGGGCGAAGCGAGCGACGCAGATACGCAGTATTTT.

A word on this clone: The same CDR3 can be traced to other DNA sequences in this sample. DNA for the CDR3: TGTGCCAGCAGTGAGGGAGGTTATCGGACCCAGTACTTC. It specifies CASSEGGYRTQYF. The chain joins TRBV2 to TRBJ2-5; tentatively, D is TRBD2 (6 bases). Per the germline V gene, CDR1 is SNHLY and CDR2 is FYNNEI. The CDR3 covers 13 residues. Trimming removed 3 bases from V and 7 bases from J, with 12 bases in between.

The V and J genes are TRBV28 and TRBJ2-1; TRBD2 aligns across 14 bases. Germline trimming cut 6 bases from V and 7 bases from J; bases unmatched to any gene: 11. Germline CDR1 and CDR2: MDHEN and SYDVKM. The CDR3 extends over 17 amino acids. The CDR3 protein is CASRPTWTSGRRNEQFF. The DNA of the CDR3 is TGTGCCAGCAGACCAACCTGGACTAGCGGGAGGAGGAATGAGCAGTTCTTC.

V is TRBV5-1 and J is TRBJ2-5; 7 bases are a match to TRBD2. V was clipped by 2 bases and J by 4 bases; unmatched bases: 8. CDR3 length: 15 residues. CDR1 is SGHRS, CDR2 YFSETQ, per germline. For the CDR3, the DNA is TGCGCCAGCAGCTTTGGCGGGAGTCATCTAGAGACCCAGTACTTC. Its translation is CASSFGGSHLETQYF.

CDR3: CASSQPGLAGDNEQYF. The CDR3 DNA reads TGTGCCAGCAGCCAACCGGGACTAGCGGGAGACAACGAGCAGTACTTC. The chain combines TRBV3-1 (or the pseudogene TRBV3-2) with TRBJ2-7, with TRBD2 identical over 14 bases. There are 16 residues in the CDR3. J gave up 5 bases and V 2 bases, and 5 bases lay outside the gene matches. Per the germline V gene, CDR1 is LGHDT and CDR2 is YNNKEL (reference sequence).

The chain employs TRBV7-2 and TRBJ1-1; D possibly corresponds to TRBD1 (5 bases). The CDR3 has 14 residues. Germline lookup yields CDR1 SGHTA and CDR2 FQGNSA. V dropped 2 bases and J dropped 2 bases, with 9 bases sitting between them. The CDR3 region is CASSLRQPNTEAFF. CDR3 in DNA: TGTGCCAGCAGCTTACGACAGCCTAACACTGAAGCTTTCTTT.

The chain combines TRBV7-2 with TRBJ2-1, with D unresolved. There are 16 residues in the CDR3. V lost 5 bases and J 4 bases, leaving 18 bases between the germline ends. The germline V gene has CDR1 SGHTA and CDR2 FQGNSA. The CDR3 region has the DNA TGTGCCAGCAGCACCGTAACGGCGGCTTTATACAATGAGCAGTTCTTC. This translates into CASSTVTAALYNEQFF.

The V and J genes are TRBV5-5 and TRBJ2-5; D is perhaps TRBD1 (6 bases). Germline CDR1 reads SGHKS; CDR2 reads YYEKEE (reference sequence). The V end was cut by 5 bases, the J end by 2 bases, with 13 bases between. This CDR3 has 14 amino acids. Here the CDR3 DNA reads TGTGCCAGCAGGTCCGGGACATCGCAAGAGACCCAGTACTTC. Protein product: CASRSGTSQETQYF.

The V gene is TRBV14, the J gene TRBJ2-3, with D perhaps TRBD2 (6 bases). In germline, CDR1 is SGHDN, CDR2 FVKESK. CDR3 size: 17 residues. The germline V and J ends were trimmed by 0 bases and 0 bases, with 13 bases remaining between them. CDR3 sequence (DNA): TGTGCCAGCAGCCAAGATAGTGCCGGGACTAGCACAGATACGCAGTATTTT. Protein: CASSQDSAGTSTDTQYF. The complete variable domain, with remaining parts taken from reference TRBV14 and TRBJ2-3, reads EAGVTQFPSHSVIEKGQTVTLRCDPISGHDNLYWYRRVMGKEIKFLLHFVKESKQDESGMPNNRFLAERTGGTYSTLKVQPAELEDSGVYFCASSQDSAGTSTDTQYFGPGTRLTVL.